This TCR beta chain was obtained from a study of neurological immune-mediated disorders. This clonotype was recorded a few times. Antigen specificity is unknown. V lost 6 bases, J lost 5 bases, and 18 bases lay in between. The CDR3 sequence is 15 residues long. Germline values: CDR1 MNHNS, CDR2 SASEGT. The study, taken as a whole, reports: Levels of TCR clonal expansion peaked in HTLV-1-associated myelopathy and reached their lowest in multiple sclerosis, under those of healthy controls.

One entry per CDR3 protein results from TCRdb running MiXCR on the 5' RACE reads. Of 55,000 to 70,000 distinct CDR3 sequences in the sample, about 10% were seen once. The time point denotes: longitudinal time-point 1 (baseline). Input material: PBMCs. The clonotype was recovered from a male donor with HTLV-1-associated myelopathy (HAM/TSP). The rearrangement uses TRBV6-1 and TRBJ2-3; TRBD2 is a possible D gene (6 bases). The CDR3 here is CASRIAGGAVDTQYF. Here the CDR3 DNA reads TGTGCCAGCAGGATAGCCGGCGGGGCTGTAGATACGCAGTATTTT.